Below are 2 T cell receptor beta chains sequenced from a single sample in a study of cytomegalovirus exposure and HLA in healthy donors. Assay: immunoSEQ multiplex PCR; the TCRdb copy retains only in-frame clones and omits some. Of about 160,000 clones in the sample, 89% are singletons; the top ten hold around a tenth. Sample: PBMCs. The source is a woman aged 18-29 years in good health and CMV-seropositive.

The chain joins TRBV7-2 to TRBJ2-7; 11 bases map to TRBD1. V was clipped by 6 bases and J by 4 bases; unmatched bases: 8. Germline CDR1 reads SGHTA; CDR2 reads FQGNSA. CDR3 length: 15 residues. In DNA form, the CDR3 reads TGTGCCAGCAGTTGGGAGGGACAGGGGGGATACGAGCAGTACTTC. It translates to CASSWEGQGGYEQYF.

Turning to this clone: The germline gene is not matched at one end of the junction; a read error may be the cause. V gene TRBV7-7 combines with J gene TRBJ2-2, with TRBD2 matching 14 bases. In germline, CDR1 is SSHAT, CDR2 FNYEAQ (reference sequence). The length of the CDR3 is 19 residues. CDR3 sequence (DNA): TGTGCTAGCAGCCCCGGGACTAGCGGGAGCAGGGGGGTTTCCGGGGAGCTGTTTTTT. As protein: CASSPGTSGSRGVSGELFF.